This T cell receptor beta chain emerged from a study of CD8 T cells in Susac syndrome. In regard to this clonotype: At one boundary the junction diverges from the germline segment, which might be a read error.

Random hexamers were used to reverse transcribe about 0.5 to 1 ug of RNA. TCRdb reprocessed the immunoSEQ multiplex PCR reads with MiXCR, giving one entry per CDR3 protein. This sample has a few hundred thousand distinct CDR3 sequences, with about 95% found just once. This CDR3 is 15 amino acids long. V and J are TRBV12-3 or TRBV12-4 and TRBJ1-5; D not resolved. The sequence derives from a human donor with multiple sclerosis. Sequenced material: CD4+ T cells from PBMCs. The CDR3 sequence is CASSLVSDSNQPQHF. The CDR3 coding sequence is TGTGCCAGCAGCTTAGTCTCGGATAGCAATCAGCCCCAGCATTTT.